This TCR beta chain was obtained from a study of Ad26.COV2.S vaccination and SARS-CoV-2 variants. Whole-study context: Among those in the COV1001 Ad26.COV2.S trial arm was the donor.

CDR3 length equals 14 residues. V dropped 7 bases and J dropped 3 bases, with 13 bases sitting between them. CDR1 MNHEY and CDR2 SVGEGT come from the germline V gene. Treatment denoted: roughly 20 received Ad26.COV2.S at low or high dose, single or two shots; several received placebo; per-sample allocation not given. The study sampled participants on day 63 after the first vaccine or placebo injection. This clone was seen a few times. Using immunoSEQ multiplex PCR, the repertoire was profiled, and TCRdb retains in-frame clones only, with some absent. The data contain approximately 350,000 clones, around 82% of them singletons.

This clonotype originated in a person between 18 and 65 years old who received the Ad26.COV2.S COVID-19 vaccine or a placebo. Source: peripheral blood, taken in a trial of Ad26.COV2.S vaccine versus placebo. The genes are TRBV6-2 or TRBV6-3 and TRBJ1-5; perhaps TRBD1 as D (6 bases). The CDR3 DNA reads TGTGCCAGCATCCCGAGGGGGAACAATCAGCCCCAGCATTTT. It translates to CASIPRGNNQPQHF.